This T cell receptor beta chain was profiled in a study of blood T cell repertoires in COVID-19. About the research overall: COVID-19 samples collected from the United States, Italy and Spain covered acute and convalescent phases. Sources were T cells, B-cell-depleted T cells, or PBMCs; the material itself was cDNA or gDNA.

The V gene's germline CDR1 is MNHNS and CDR2 SASEGT. The CDR3 spans 15 residues. Between the trimmed V and J ends, which lost 0 bases and 4 bases, there was a span of 12 bases. One Seattle source followed patients from active infection through their disease course. In the study's own analysis: Reference gene primer amplification yielded estimated nucleated cell counts. The protocol was immunoSEQ multiplex PCR, while the TCRdb copy is restricted to in-frame clones and leaves out a portion. The V and J calls and clone size are taken from that table; D and trimming were inferred from the DNA. The table lists roughly 230,000 clones, approximately 85% of them singletons.

This receptor was taken from a man aged 45-60 years with COVID-19, enrolled during active disease. The chain couples TRBV6-1 to TRBJ1-1; D is unclear. Input material: peripheral blood. The CDR3 reads CASSEAGPLGTEAFF. The CDR3 nucleotides read TGTGCCAGCAGTGAAGCGGGCCCGCTGGGCACTGAAGCTTTCTTT.